This T cell receptor beta chain was identified in a study of blood T cell repertoires in COVID-19. On the study more broadly: COVID-19 samples collected from the United States, Italy and Spain covered acute and convalescent phases. From T cells, B-cell-depleted T cells, or PBMCs came the material, which was cDNA or gDNA.

The method was immunoSEQ multiplex PCR; TCRdb's version includes in-frame clones alone and lacks a portion of them. The data show 60,000 or so clones, over 75% seen once. This CDR3 is built from 15 residues. J lost 3 bases, V lost 0 bases, and 2 bases had no gene match. Per the germline V gene, CDR1 is MNHEY and CDR2 is SVGAGI. This chain joins TRBV6-5 and TRBJ1-3; TRBD1 matches at 7 bases. The TCR was taken from a human donor in a cohort sampled during active COVID-19. Sequencing was performed on peripheral blood. The CDR3 DNA reads TGTGCCAGCAGTTACTCGACAGGGTTTGGAAACACCATATATTTT. Encoded protein: CASSYSTGFGNTIYF.